The 24 T cell receptor beta chains in this list originate from one sample, sequenced in a study of metastatic and nonmetastatic thyroid tumors. TCRdb reassembled clones from the PCR reads with MiXCR. Here the sample spans approximately 20,000 clones, 34% being singletons. There were no patients who had received any treatment before thyroid surgery. The sequenced sample was tumor tissue. All receptors derive from a male donor with papillary thyroid cancer or a benign thyroid nodule (not recorded which). Some clones in this sample may be carry-over from other donors' samples.

This clone appeared a few times. The same CDR3 arises from other DNA sequences in this sample as well. The chain links TRBV5-1 to TRBJ2-7, with TRBD1 matching over 7 bases. CDR1 and CDR2 (germline): SGHRS, YFSETQ. The CDR3 has 14 residues. V lost 3 bases to trimming and J lost 4 bases; unmatched junction nucleotides: 7. The CDR3 region is CASSSRQGPYEQYF. The CDR3 DNA sequence: TGCGCCAGCAGCTCTCGACAGGGACCATACGAGCAGTACTTC.

The genes are TRBV20-1 and TRBJ2-5, with D perhaps TRBD2 (5 bases). The CDR3 has 12 residues. Germline CDR1 and CDR2: DFQATT and SNEGSKA (reference sequence). V was cut by 5 bases and J by 5 bases, with 12 bases left in between. The CDR3 protein is CSAYVRRETQYF. CDR3 DNA sequence: TGCAGTGCTTATGTCCGGAGGGAGACCCAGTACTTC.

This clone was observed many times. V and J are TRBV6-4 and TRBJ2-1; D ambiguous. Trimming cost V 3 bases and J 4 bases, with 7 bases left between them. This CDR3 comprises 13 residues. The germline V gene has CDR1 MRHNA and CDR2 SNTAGT. CDR3 nucleotide sequence: TGTGCCAGCAGTGAATCGGCGTACAATGAGCAGTTCTTC. The encoded protein is CASSESAYNEQFF.

This clone was recorded many times. This rearrangement joins TRBV6-1 to TRBJ2-6; D is ambiguous. Germline CDR1 and CDR2: MNHNS and SASEGT. V gave up 6 bases and J gave up 0 bases, with 6 bases separating them. CDR3 length: 14 residues. The CDR3, as DNA: TGTGCCAGCAGAGAGAGCTCTGGGGCCAACGTCCTGACTTTC. Residues: CASRESSGANVLTF.

This clone is labeled as medium-sized. The chain employs TRBV18 and TRBJ2-2, with D maybe TRBD2 (5 bases). The CDR3 consists of 13 residues. V lost 3 bases and J lost 4, with 6 bases in between. CDR1 KGHSH and CDR2 LQKENI come from the germline V gene. The DNA of the CDR3 is TGTGCCAGCTCACCGGACTTCACCGGGGAGCTGTTTTTT. This encodes CASSPDFTGELFF.

In this sample, this clone turned up a few times. The chain links TRBV6-2 or TRBV6-3 to TRBJ2-1, with D possibly matching TRBD2 (6 bases). Germline loops: CDR1 MNHEY, CDR2 SVGEGT. CDR3 size: 17 residues. Trimming stripped 2 bases from V and 9 bases from J, with 23 bases between. CDR3 loop: CASSYLFRAGGPCEQFF. For the CDR3, the DNA is TGTGCCAGCAGTTACCTCTTCCGAGCTGGAGGGCCCTGTGAGCAGTTCTTC.

This clone has ten or more counts. The chain has TRBV27 and TRBJ2-6; D unclear. V was cut by 1 base and J by 0 bases, with 7 bases left in between. This CDR3 contains 16 residues. The germline CDR1 and CDR2 sequences are MNHEY and SMNVEV (reference sequence). CDR3 in amino acids: CASSLWYSSGANVLTF. In nucleotides, the CDR3 is TGTGCCAGCAGTTTATGGTACAGCTCTGGGGCCAACGTCCTGACTTTC.

The rearrangement joins TRBV12-3 or TRBV12-4 to TRBJ1-2, with 8 positions matching TRBD1. There are 17 residues in the CDR3. Unmatched junction bases numbered 14, after V lost 8 bases and J lost 0 bases. The CDR3 region has the DNA TGTGCCAGCTTCCTCTTTCAGGGGGCACCCTCTAACTATGGCTACACCTTC. Protein product: CASFLFQGAPSNYGYTF.

This clone was counted many times. The same CDR3 is also encoded by other DNA sequences in this sample. The chain couples TRBV18 to TRBJ2-7; D might be TRBD1 (6 bases). V was trimmed by 3 bases and J by 5 bases, leaving 11 bases between them. The CDR3 has 13 residues. Looked up from germline, CDR1 is KGHSH and CDR2 is LQKENI. The CDR3 DNA sequence: TGTGCCAGCTCACCGGACAGCTCGAACGAGCAGTACTTC. This encodes CASSPDSSNEQYF. The full variable domain, in which reference TRBV18 and TRBJ2-7 provide the parts outside the CDR3, is NAGVMQNPRHLVRRRGQEARLRCSPMKGHSHVYWYRQLPEEGLKFMVYLQKENIIDESGMPKERFSAEFPKEGPSILRIQQVVRGDSAAYFCASSPDSSNEQYFGPGTRLTVT.

As to this clone: A much larger clone lies a single base off, so this may be a read error. This CDR3 is also generated by other DNA sequences in the sample. The gene calls are TRBV20-1 and TRBJ2-2; D may match TRBD1 or TRBD2 (5 bases each). The germline V gene encodes CDR1 DFQATT and CDR2 SNEGSKA (reference sequence). CDR3 length equals 15 residues. CDR3 sequence (DNA): TGCAGTGCTAGAGATTACGGGGCACTCGCCGGTGAGCTGTTTTTT. This encodes CSARDYGALAGELFF.

This clone was seen a handful of times. CDR3 sequence (DNA): TGTGCCAGCAGCCACGATCCCCAAGCGGGAGGGAGCACAGATACGCAGTATTTT. Translated, it gives CASSHDPQAGGSTDTQYF. This rearrangement joins TRBV3-1 to TRBJ2-3; TRBD2 aligns across 10 bases. The CDR3 is 18 residues long. The V gene's germline CDR1 is LGHDT and CDR2 YNNKEL (reference sequence). Unmatched junction bases numbered 9, after V lost 3 bases and J lost 0 bases.

V and J are TRBV20-1 and TRBJ2-7; maybe TRBD2 (6 bases). Germline lookup yields CDR1 DFQATT and CDR2 SNEGSKA (reference sequence). The CDR3 runs 13 residues. The CDR3 DNA reads as TGCAGAGCTTATGGAGGGAGCTCCTACGAGCAGTACTTC. Translated, it gives CRAYGGSSYEQYF.

By frequency in the sample, this clone is medium-sized. The chain carries TRBV9 and TRBJ1-3, with D possibly matching TRBD1 (6 bases). CDR1 SGDLS and CDR2 YYNGEE come from the germline V gene. CDR3 length: 15 amino acids. Trimming took off 5 bases at V and 2 bases at J, with 14 bases between the two ends. The CDR3 coding sequence is TGTGCCAGCAGTTCCAGCCCAGGGGCTGGAAACACCATATATTTT. This sequence encodes CASSSSPGAGNTIYF.

V gene TRBV12-3 or TRBV12-4 combines with J gene TRBJ1-1; a possible D gene is TRBD1 (6 bases). CDR3 size: 13 residues. Trimming cost V 7 bases and J 2 bases, with 11 bases left between them. In DNA form, the CDR3 reads TGTGCCAGCACCGGACAGCAAAACACTGAAGCTTTCTTT. It specifies CASTGQQNTEAFF.

The chain links TRBV5-1 to TRBJ2-1, with D maybe TRBD1 (6 bases). Deletions cut 0 bases from V and 3 bases from J, with 16 bases between. CDR3 length equals 17 residues. Germline V CDR1 and CDR2: SGHRS, YFSETQ. CDR3 amino acids: CASSLGRTANLYNEQFF. The DNA of the CDR3 is TGCGCCAGCAGCTTGGGGCGGACAGCGAACCTCTACAATGAGCAGTTCTTC.

This clone was recorded many times. The chain joins TRBV5-1 to TRBJ2-3; D is perhaps TRBD1 or TRBD2 (5 bases each). The CDR3 is made up of 14 amino acids. Trimming pared 4 bases from V and 3 bases from J, leaving 12 bases between. The germline CDR1 and CDR2 sequences are SGHRS and YFSETQ. The CDR3 reads CASSRGQGTDTQYF. CDR3 nucleotide sequence: TGCGCCAGCAGCCGGGGCCAGGGAACAGATACGCAGTATTTT.

This clone was seen at least ten times. A much larger clone differs by one base, so this may be a read error. This chain links TRBV19 with TRBJ2-1; D unclear. The CDR3 is 15 residues long. V was pared by 5 bases and J by 8 bases, with 19 bases between. CDR1 and CDR2 from the germline V gene are LNHDA and SQIVND (reference sequence). CDR3 sequence (DNA): TGTGCCAGTAGTCTCTGGGCATCCCCCGGCCATGAGCAGTTCTTC. Its translation is CASSLWASPGHEQFF.

This clone appeared a few times. A read error may explain this, as a much larger clone is one base away. The chain uses TRBV29-1 and TRBJ2-7; 7 nucleotides line up with TRBD2. V trimming: 4 bases; J trimming: 7 bases; junction bases outside the gene matches: 7. The germline V gene encodes CDR1 SQVTM and CDR2 ANQGSEA. The CDR3 has 12 residues. As DNA, the CDR3 is TGCAGCGTTGGGCGGGGGTCGGGAGAGCAGTACTTC. Residues: CSVGRGSGEQYF.

The chain couples TRBV7-8 to TRBJ2-1, with D uncertain. V shed 5 bases and J shed 8 bases, with 13 bases lying between them. Per the germline V gene, CDR1 is SGHVS and CDR2 is FQNEAQ. The length of the CDR3 is 13 residues. In DNA, the CDR3 is TGTGCCAGCAGCCTCCCCCCGCGCTATGAGCAGTTCTTC. Encoded protein: CASSLPPRYEQFF.

This clone has more than one count but fewer than ten. The chain employs TRBV6-1 and TRBJ1-1; 7 bases line up with TRBD1. The CDR3 runs to 11 residues. The J segment lost 11 bases and the V segment lost 7 bases, leaving 7 bases of the junction unmatched. The germline V gene has CDR1 MNHNS and CDR2 SASEGT. In DNA form, the CDR3 reads TGTGCCAGCAAGAAGGGGGCTTTGGCTTTCTTT. Its translation: CASKKGALAFF.

This clone is judged medium-sized. The rearrangement uses TRBV19 and TRBJ2-3, with TRBD1 matching 8 bases. The CDR3 loop spans 15 amino acids. The ends lost 4 bases at V and 1 base at J; junction bases unmatched: 4. Germline lookup yields CDR1 LNHDA and CDR2 SQIVND (reference sequence). CDR3 nucleotides: TGTGCCAGTAGTAAAGCGGACAGGGGCACAGATACGCAGTATTTT. Amino acid sequence: CASSKADRGTDTQYF.

By sample fraction, this clone is medium-sized. This CDR3 reads CASSDATAFYEQYF. For the CDR3, the DNA is TGTGCCAGTAGTGATGCAACTGCCTTCTACGAGCAGTACTTC. This chain joins TRBV19 and TRBJ2-7; no firm D call. The germline gives CDR1 LNHDA, CDR2 SQIVND (reference sequence). Between the trimmed V and J ends, which lost 5 bases and 3 bases, there was a span of 14 bases. CDR3 length equals 14 residues.

The chain combines TRBV6-1 with TRBJ2-3; weak D call: TRBD2 (5 bases). The germline V gene has CDR1 MNHNS and CDR2 SASEGT. With 3 bases removed from V and 2 bases from J, the gap between germline ends came to 15 bases. The CDR3 contains 16 residues. The CDR3 region is CASSEKAETYTDTQYF. For the CDR3, the DNA is TGTGCCAGCAGTGAGAAAGCGGAGACCTACACAGATACGCAGTATTTT.

A few counts support this clone. The chain has TRBV6-2 or TRBV6-3 and TRBJ2-7, with D uncertain. Germline V gene data show CDR1 as MNHEY and CDR2 as SVGEGT. The CDR3 runs to 14 residues. V shed 7 bases and J shed 2 bases, with 15 bases lying between them. The CDR3 sequence: CASTKDTATYEQYF. In nucleotides, the CDR3 is TGTGCCAGCACTAAAGACACCGCAACCTACGAGCAGTACTTC.